This TCR beta chain derives from a study of T cell responses to AZD1222 COVID-19 vaccine. General study points: Close to half of all spike-specific TCRs reportedly target regions of the variants that are unmutated. Donors in the cohort were predominantly white British and more often female, and clonal diversity was possibly underestimated.

Using immunoSEQ multiplex PCR, the repertoire was profiled, and TCRdb retains in-frame clones only, with some absent. In the table there are approximately 180,000 clones, 70% to 90% of which are singletons. This CDR3 is 16 amino acids long. J gave up 4 bases and V 3 bases, and 7 bases lay outside the gene matches. CDR1 and CDR2 from the germline V gene are LGHNT and FRNRAP. Note on this clone: Its antigen is not identified.

The sequence derives from an adult in good health. The chain uses TRBV12-5 and TRBJ2-2; 8 bases match TRBD1. The source material was peripheral blood, sampled on day 0 of AZD1222 vaccination. In nucleotides, the CDR3 is TGTGCTAGTGGTTTAGGGACAGGCTTGTCCACCGGGGAGCTGTTTTTT. It codes for CASGLGTGLSTGELFF.